This T cell receptor (beta chain) was obtained from a study of blood T cell repertoires in COVID-19. Whole-study context: The samples span acute and convalescent COVID-19 from the United States, Italy and Spain.

The authors' processing: It was from reference gene primer amplification that nucleated cell counts were estimated. The protocol was immunoSEQ multiplex PCR, while the TCRdb copy is restricted to in-frame clones and leaves out a portion. V, J and clone size are taken as reported in that table, and D and trimming were inferred from the DNA itself. The data show fewer than 150,000 clones, with 84% seen just once and around an eighth held by the top ten. CDR3 length: 16 amino acids. The V gene end was trimmed by 3 bases and the J gene end by 3 bases; junction bases not matched to a gene: 6. Germline CDR1 is SGDLS and CDR2 is YYNGEE.

The V call is TRBV9, the J call TRBJ2-2; 9 bases are a match to TRBD2. Sequencing was carried out using peripheral blood. This TCR derives from a woman in her thirties who had recovered from COVID-19. In DNA form, the CDR3 reads TGTGCCAGCAGCGCAAGCGGGGGGACACACACCGGGGAGCTGTTTTTT. Its protein is CASSASGGTHTGELFF. Complete variable domain (other parts from reference TRBV9 and TRBJ2-2): DSGVTQTPKHLITATGQRVTLRCSPRSGDLSVYWYQQSLDQGLQFLIQYYNGEERAKGNILERFSAQQFPDLHSELNLSSLELGDSALYFCASSASGGTHTGELFFGEGSRLTVL.